The source of this T cell receptor beta chain is a study of CD8 T cells in Susac syndrome. RNA in amounts of about 0.5 to 1 ug was reverse transcribed with random hexamers. In TCRdb, the immunoSEQ multiplex PCR reads were re-called with MiXCR into one record per CDR3 protein. The sample includes 210,000 or so distinct CDR3 sequences, about 94% of them seen just once. The CDR3 consists of 13 residues. The V segment lost 5 bases and the J segment 3 bases; nucleotides outside the gene matches: 3. CDR1 is MNHNS, CDR2 SASEGT, per germline. This chain joins TRBV6-1 and TRBJ1-2, with TRBD1 matching 7 bases. This sequence originates from a human donor with Susac syndrome. Sequenced material: CD4+ T cells from PBMCs. The CDR3 sequence is CASSKGADYGYTF. The CDR3 DNA reads TGTGCCAGCAGTAAGGGGGCTGACTATGGCTACACCTTC.